The following is a TCR beta chain sequence with its context. This sample was taken from a study of blood T cell repertoires in COVID-19. In the study overall: Acute-phase and convalescent COVID-19 samples originated in the United States, Italy and Spain. Sample material is recorded as cDNA or gDNA derived from T cells, B-cell-depleted T cells, or PBMCs.

Per the authors' pipeline: By means of reference gene primer amplification, nucleated cell counts were estimated. Sequencing was performed with immunoSEQ multiplex PCR; in TCRdb, only in-frame clones are kept and a portion is missing. That table gives V, J and clone size, and the DNA gave D and trimming. The data contain about 87,000 clones, about nine tenths of them seen just once; the ten biggest clones take up about 5%. V lost 3 bases and J lost 3, with 14 bases in between. Germline V lookup: CDR1 MGHRA, CDR2 YSYEKL. The CDR3 totals 15 residues. The material sequenced was peripheral blood. The TCR comes from a woman of 80 years or more with acute or convalescent COVID-19. The V gene is TRBV4-1, the J gene TRBJ1-1; the D is unclear. The CDR3 bases are TGCGCCAGCAGCCAGGACCTAAGAGGGCACACTGAAGCTTTCTTT. Translated, it gives CASSQDLRGHTEAFF.